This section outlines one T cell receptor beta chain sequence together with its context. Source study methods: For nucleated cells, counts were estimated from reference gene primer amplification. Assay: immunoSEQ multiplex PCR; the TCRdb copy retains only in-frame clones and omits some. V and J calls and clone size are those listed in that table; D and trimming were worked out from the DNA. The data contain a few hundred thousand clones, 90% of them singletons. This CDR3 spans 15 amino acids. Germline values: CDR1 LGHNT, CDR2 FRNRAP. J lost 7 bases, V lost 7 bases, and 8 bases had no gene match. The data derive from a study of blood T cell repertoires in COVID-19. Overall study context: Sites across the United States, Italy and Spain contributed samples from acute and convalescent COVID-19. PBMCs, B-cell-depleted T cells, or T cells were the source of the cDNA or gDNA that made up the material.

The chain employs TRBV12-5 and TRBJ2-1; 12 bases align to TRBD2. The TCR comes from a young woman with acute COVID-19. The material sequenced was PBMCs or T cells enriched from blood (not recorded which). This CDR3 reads CASAPGLAGTNEQFF. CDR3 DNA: TGTGCTAGTGCCCCGGGACTAGCGGGTACAAATGAGCAGTTCTTC.